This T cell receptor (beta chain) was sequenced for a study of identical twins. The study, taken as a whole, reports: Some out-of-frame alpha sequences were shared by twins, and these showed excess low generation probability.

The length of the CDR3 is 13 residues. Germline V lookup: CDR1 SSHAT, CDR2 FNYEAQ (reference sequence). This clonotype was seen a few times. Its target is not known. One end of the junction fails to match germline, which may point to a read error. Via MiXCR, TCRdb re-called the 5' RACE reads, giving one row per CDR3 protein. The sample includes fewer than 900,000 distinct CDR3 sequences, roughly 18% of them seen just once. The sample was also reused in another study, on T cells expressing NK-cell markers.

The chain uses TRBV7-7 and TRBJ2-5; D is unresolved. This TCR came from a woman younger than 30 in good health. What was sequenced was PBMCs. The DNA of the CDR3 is TGTGCTAGCAGCTACCAAGTCCAAGAGACCCAGTACTTC. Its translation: CASSYQVQETQYF.